This TCR beta chain originates from a study of vaccination effects on CD4 cells after COVID-19. As for the study in general: Two doses of BNT162b2 or mRNA-1273 vaccine were administered to participants.

Antigen-specific CD4+ T cells were first expanded with viral peptide pools by the ViraFEST assay and only then sequenced. Having been cultured for under twelve days, the cells underwent CD4+ T cell isolation. With respect to this clone: Its cognate antigen is unknown.

The CDR3 extends over 15 amino acids. The germline CDR1 and CDR2 sequences are MNHEY and SMNVEV (reference sequence). The germline V and J ends were trimmed by 3 bases and 5 bases, with 16 bases remaining between them. Sequencing used immunoSEQ multiplex PCR; TCRdb keeps in-frame clones, though not all of them. The sample shows roughly 61,000 clones, 81% of them seen only once. Sequencing was performed on CD4+ T cells from PBMCs cultured with HCoV-229E spike peptides, taken before COVID-19 vaccination. The chain has TRBV27 and TRBJ2-5; D might be TRBD2 (5 bases). This TCR was recovered from a human donor who received a COVID-19 vaccine. In nucleotides, the CDR3 is TGTGCCAGCAGTTTGGCCGGGGTTAGGGATGAGACCCAGTACTTC. It specifies CASSLAGVRDETQYF.